This T cell receptor (beta chain) is drawn from a study of blood T cell repertoires in COVID-19. Study as a whole: From T cells, B-cell-depleted T cells, or PBMCs came the material, which was cDNA or gDNA.

Source study methods: Reference gene primers were amplified, and this amplification served to estimate nucleated cell counts. Assay used: immunoSEQ multiplex PCR; TCRdb lists only in-frame clones, some missing. That table is the source of V, J and clone size, and D and trimming were worked out from the DNA. The sample lists about 140,000 clones, about 86% occurring once. CDR3 size: 15 residues. Trimming took 0 bases from V and 4 from J, leaving 11 bases between them. Germline assignment: CDR1 SGHDT and CDR2 YYEEEE. Sequencing was carried out using peripheral blood. V usage is TRBV5-6 and J usage is TRBJ1-5, with D maybe TRBD1 (6 bases). The sequence was collected from a human donor in a cohort sampled during active COVID-19. The CDR3 here is CASSLDLGANQPQHF. In nucleotides, the CDR3 is TGTGCCAGCAGCTTGGATTTGGGGGCGAATCAGCCCCAGCATTTT.